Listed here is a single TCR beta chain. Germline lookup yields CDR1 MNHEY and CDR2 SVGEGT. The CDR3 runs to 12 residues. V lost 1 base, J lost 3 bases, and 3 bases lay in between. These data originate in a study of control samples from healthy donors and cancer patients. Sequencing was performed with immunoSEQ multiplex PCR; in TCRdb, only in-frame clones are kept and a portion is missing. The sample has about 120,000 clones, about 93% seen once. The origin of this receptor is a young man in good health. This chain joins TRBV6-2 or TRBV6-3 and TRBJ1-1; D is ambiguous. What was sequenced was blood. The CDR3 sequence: CASSYWDTEAFF. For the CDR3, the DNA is TGTGCCAGCAGTTACTGGGACACTGAAGCTTTCTTT.